There are many counts of the clone carrying this T cell receptor beta chain. Its antigen is not known. The data derive from a study of T cells in Graves' hyperthyroidism and ophthalmopathy. Regions amplified from RNA transcripts were the TCR beta CDR3 regions. The HTBI primer set drove a first-round RT-PCR of the TCR CDR3. TCRdb redid the calling of the multiplex PCR reads with MiXCR, one entry per CDR3 protein. Of roughly 600,000 distinct CDR3 sequences listed, 13% to 15% were seen once; the top ten hold around 12%. Study-wide results and caveats: Prediction of ophthalmopathy progression came a median approximately 6 months pre-onset.

The germline CDR1 and CDR2 sequences are DFQATT and SNEGSKA (reference sequence). Deletions cut 1 base from V and 4 bases from J, with 11 bases between. The length of the CDR3 is 14 residues. The chain couples TRBV20-1 to TRBJ2-1; possible D gene TRBD2, 5 bases. What was sequenced was blood. The clonotype was recovered from a woman between 50 and 59 years old with Graves' ophthalmopathy. The CDR3 region is CSARGRIGYNEQFF. CDR3 bases: TGCAGTGCTAGAGGGAGGATCGGGTACAATGAGCAGTTCTTC.